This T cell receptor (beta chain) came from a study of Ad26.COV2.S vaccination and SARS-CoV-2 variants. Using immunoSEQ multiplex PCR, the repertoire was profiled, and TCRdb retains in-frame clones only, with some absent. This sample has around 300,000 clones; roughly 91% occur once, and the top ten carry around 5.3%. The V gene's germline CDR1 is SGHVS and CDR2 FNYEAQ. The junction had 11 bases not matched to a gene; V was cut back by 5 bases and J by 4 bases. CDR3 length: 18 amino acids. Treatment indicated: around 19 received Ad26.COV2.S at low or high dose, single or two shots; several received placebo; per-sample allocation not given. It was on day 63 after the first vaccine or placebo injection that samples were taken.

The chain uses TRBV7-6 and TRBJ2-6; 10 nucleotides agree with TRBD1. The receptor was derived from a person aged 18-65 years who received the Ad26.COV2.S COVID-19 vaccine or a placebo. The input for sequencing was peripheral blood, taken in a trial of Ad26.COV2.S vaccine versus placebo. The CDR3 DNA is TGTGCCAGCAGCCATCCTCGGGACAGGGGAAGCGGGGCCAACGTCCTGACTTTC. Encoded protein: CASSHPRDRGSGANVLTF.